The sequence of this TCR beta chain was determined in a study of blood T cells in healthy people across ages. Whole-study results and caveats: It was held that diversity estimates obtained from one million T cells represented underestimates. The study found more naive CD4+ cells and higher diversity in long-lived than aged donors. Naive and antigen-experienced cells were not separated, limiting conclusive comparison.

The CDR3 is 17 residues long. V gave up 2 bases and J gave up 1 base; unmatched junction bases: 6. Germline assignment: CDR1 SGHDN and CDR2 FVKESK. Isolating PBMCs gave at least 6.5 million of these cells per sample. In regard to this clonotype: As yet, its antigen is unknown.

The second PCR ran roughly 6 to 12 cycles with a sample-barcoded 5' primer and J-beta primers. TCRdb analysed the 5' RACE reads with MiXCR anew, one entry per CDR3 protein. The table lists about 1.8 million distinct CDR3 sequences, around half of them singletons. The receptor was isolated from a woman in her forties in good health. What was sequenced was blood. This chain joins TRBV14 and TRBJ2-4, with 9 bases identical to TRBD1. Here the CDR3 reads CASSQWTGVRAKNIQYF. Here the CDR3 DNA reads TGTGCCAGCAGCCAATGGACAGGGGTGAGGGCCAAAAACATTCAGTACTTC.